This TCR beta chain appears in the sequencing data of a study of human T cells and chemical hapten exposure. Study-wide context: Skin on the upper inner arm, approximately 2 cm by approximately 2 cm in size, was sensitized with 2% DPC. A mostly female patient group had alopecia areata, totalis or universalis.

Individual cDNA molecules (in the library) carried attached unique molecular identifiers. TCRdb fed the RACE reads into MiXCR, producing one record per CDR3 protein. This sample has 350,000 to 400,000 distinct CDR3 sequences, with 4% to 6% found just once. Time point reported: pre-sensitization, week 0. Treatment in this sample: therapeutic diphenylcyclopropenone sensitization with weekly scalp DPC. Each patch-test visit's blood sample preceded patch application. Trimming took 5 bases from V and 0 from J; bases not matched to a gene: 6. The CDR3 covers 15 residues. V usage is TRBV12-3 or TRBV12-4 and J usage is TRBJ1-2; 7 bases line up with TRBD1. The origin of this receptor is a woman between 45 and 60 years old with alopecia areata. Some clones in this sample may be carry-over from other donors' samples. The sample here was whole blood, taken in connection with sensitization to the hapten diphenylcyclopropenone (DPC). CDR3 region: CASSLGTEANYGYTF. The CDR3 DNA reads as TGTGCCAGCAGTCTTGGGACAGAAGCTAACTATGGCTACACCTTC.